A single sample is the source of the 7 T cell receptor beta chains below, sequenced in a study of T cells after yellow fever vaccination. TCRdb reanalysed the 5' RACE reads using MiXCR and keeps one entry per CDR3 protein. The sample records 250,000 to 400,000 distinct CDR3 sequences, over 4% being singletons. The sequencing used PBMCs, collected 5 days after the yellow fever booster vaccination. These TCRs come from a man younger than 30 who received the YFV17D yellow fever vaccine.

The chain combines TRBV29-1 with TRBJ2-3, with 10 bases fitting TRBD1. CDR1 and CDR2 (germline): SQVTM, ANQGSEA. The CDR3 is made up of 13 amino acids. V lost 7 bases, J lost 3 bases, and 4 bases stayed unmatched. CDR3 residues: CSGGQGETDTQYF. For the CDR3, the DNA is TGCAGCGGTGGACAGGGGGAGACAGATACGCAGTATTTT.

This clonotype was counted ten times or more. This chain uses TRBV6-5 with TRBJ2-7; D might be TRBD1 (5 bases). This CDR3 is built from 12 residues. Germline V gene lookup returns CDR1 MNHEY and CDR2 SVGAGI. Trimming removed 2 bases from V and 7 bases from J, with 9 bases in between. The CDR3 DNA sequence: TGTGCCAGCAGTTACCAGGGTAGGGAGCAGTACTTC. It is translated as CASSYQGREQYF.

This clonotype has at least ten counts. The chain's CDR3 is CSVAPQRANYGYTF. CDR3 nucleotide sequence: TGCAGCGTTGCTCCACAGCGAGCTAACTATGGCTACACCTTC. The V call is TRBV29-1, the J call TRBJ1-2; the D is unclear. Per the germline V gene, CDR1 is SQVTM and CDR2 is ANQGSEA. The length of the CDR3 is 14 residues. V gave up 4 bases and J gave up 0 bases, with 12 bases separating them.

This clonotype showed up just a few times. The genes are TRBV4-3 and TRBJ2-1; D gene unclear. Trimming left V 7 bases short and J 9 bases short, with 22 bases between. This CDR3 spans 15 amino acids. The germline CDR1 and CDR2 sequences are LGHNA and YSLEER. The CDR3 spells CASTRAVGYSGEQFF. Written as DNA, the CDR3 is TGCGCCAGCACCCGAGCTGTAGGGTACTCCGGTGAGCAGTTCTTC.

This clonotype was observed at least ten times. This chain joins TRBV6-1 and TRBJ2-1; 8 nucleotides align to TRBD1. CDR1 and CDR2 (germline): MNHNS, SASEGT. CDR3 length: 15 residues. The J segment lost 6 bases and the V segment lost 3 bases, leaving 7 bases of the junction unmatched. The CDR3 nucleotides are TGTGCCAGCAGTGAGGTACGGACAGGGATCAATGAGCAGTTCTTC. Protein sequence: CASSEVRTGINEQFF.

This clonotype was seen only a few times. This sequence joins TRBV6-5 and TRBJ1-2; no clear D gene. The CDR3 runs 11 residues. Looked up from germline, CDR1 is MNHEY and CDR2 is SVGAGI. Trimming shortened V by 7 bases and J by 7 bases, and 10 bases separated the two germline ends. As DNA, the CDR3 is TGTGCCAGCAAGATGGGCGCTGGCTACACCTTC. This gives the protein CASKMGAGYTF.

This clonotype was recorded at least ten times. V usage is TRBV5-1 and J usage is TRBJ2-2; a possible D gene is TRBD2 (5 bases). Per germline, CDR1 SGHRS and CDR2 YFSETQ. The germline V and J ends were trimmed by 5 bases and 0 bases, with 17 bases remaining between them. CDR3 length: 17 residues. The CDR3 DNA sequence: TGCGCCAGCAGTCCTGCGCGTACGGGGACGAACACCGGGGAGCTGTTTTTT. Protein: CASSPARTGTNTGELFF.